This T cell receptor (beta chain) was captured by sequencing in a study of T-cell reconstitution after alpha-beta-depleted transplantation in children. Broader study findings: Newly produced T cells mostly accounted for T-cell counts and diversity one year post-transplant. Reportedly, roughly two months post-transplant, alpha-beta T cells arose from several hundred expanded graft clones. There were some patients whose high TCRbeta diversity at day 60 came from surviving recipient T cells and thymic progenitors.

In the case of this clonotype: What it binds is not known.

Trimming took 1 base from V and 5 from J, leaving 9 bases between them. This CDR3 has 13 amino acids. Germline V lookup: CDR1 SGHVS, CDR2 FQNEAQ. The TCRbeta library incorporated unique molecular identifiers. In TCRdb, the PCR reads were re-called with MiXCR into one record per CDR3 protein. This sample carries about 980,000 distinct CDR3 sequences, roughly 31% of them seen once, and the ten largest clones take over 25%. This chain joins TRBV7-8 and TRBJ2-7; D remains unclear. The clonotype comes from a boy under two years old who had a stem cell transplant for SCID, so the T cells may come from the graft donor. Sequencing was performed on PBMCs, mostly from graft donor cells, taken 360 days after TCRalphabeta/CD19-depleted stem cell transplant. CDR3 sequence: CASSLVPRDEQYF. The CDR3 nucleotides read TGTGCCAGCAGCTTAGTTCCGAGAGACGAGCAGTACTTC.